Below, one TCR beta chain is given with its context. Its antigen is not known. Using immunoSEQ multiplex PCR, the repertoire was profiled, and TCRdb retains in-frame clones only, with some absent. The data contain about 19,000 clones, less than 85% of them seen just once; the ten biggest clones take up roughly a sixth. The sample is drawn from a study of vaccination effects on CD4 cells after COVID-19. Whole-study findings and limits: Few convalescent patients were studied, and early post-infection samples were lacking.

This CDR3 has 13 residues. Per germline, CDR1 SSHAT and CDR2 FNYEAQ (reference sequence). V dropped 0 bases and J dropped 5 bases, with 5 bases sitting between them. ViraFEST expansion of antigen-specific CD4+ T cells with viral peptide pools preceded sequencing. Subsequent to approximately 9 days of culture, CD4+ T cells were isolated. No vaccinee had earlier SARS-CoV-2 infection, and nucleocapsid antibodies were negative. Each culture well received under 2.5 million PBMC. These cells were then cultured in IMDM with approximately 10 IU/ml IL-2 and 9 to 10 ug/ml peptides. Half of the medium was exchanged for IL-2 medium on both days 3 and 7.

This clonotype was sampled from a human donor who received a COVID-19 vaccine. This specimen was CD4+ T cells from PBMCs cultured with HCoV-229E spike peptides, taken before COVID-19 vaccination. The V call is TRBV7-7, the J call TRBJ1-5, with D unresolved. DNA for the CDR3: TGTGCCAGCAGCTTAGCGGTTGATCAGCCCCAGCATTTT. It is translated as CASSLAVDQPQHF.